This TCR beta chain was profiled in a study of CD8+ T cells in alopecia areata. Background on the study: Tofacitinib exposure lasted 6 to 18 months, followed by 6 months off drug.

Trimming cost V 1 base and J 3 bases, with 10 bases left between them. In germline, CDR1 is SGHRS, CDR2 YFSETQ. The CDR3 extends over 14 amino acids. Lesional scalp tissue (obtained by punch biopsy) and peripheral blood were collected from alopecia areata patients. RNA, once extracted, was reverse transcribed into cDNA for use as the sequencing template. TCRdb's copy holds only in-frame clones and misses some; the assay was immunoSEQ multiplex PCR. Here the sample spans 200,000 or so clones, 57% being singletons. This receptor was identified in a human donor with alopecia areata. This specimen was CD4+ T cells sorted from blood, taken at week 0. The chain carries TRBV5-1 and TRBJ1-1; D is unclear. This chain's CDR3 is CASSLFYPDTEAFF. CDR3 bases: TGCGCCAGCAGCTTGTTCTACCCTGACACTGAAGCTTTCTTT.